This section outlines one T cell receptor (beta chain) sequence together with its context. Its antigen remains unknown. The data were taken from a study of T cell responses to AZD1222 COVID-19 vaccine. Germline CDR1 LGHNA, CDR2 YSLEER. The CDR3 extends over 14 amino acids. The germline V and J ends were trimmed by 2 bases and 0 bases, with 5 bases remaining between them. Study-wide points: Only six people who got AZD1222 tested seropositive at baseline. Reportedly, nearly half of unique spike TCRs recognized epitopes outside B.1.351/B.1.1.7 mutations. Repertoire collection took place solely once the T cell response had peaked.

Assay used: immunoSEQ multiplex PCR; TCRdb lists only in-frame clones, some missing. The repertoire holds some 84,000 clones, with approximately 85% as singletons. The sequence was collected from an adult who received the AZD1222 COVID-19 vaccine. The sample here was peripheral blood, taken 28 days after the second AZD1222 dose. The chain has TRBV4-3 and TRBJ1-3; D unresolved. The CDR3 DNA sequence: TGCGCCAGCAGCCAAATCCACTCTGGAAACACCATATATTTT. Protein sequence: CASSQIHSGNTIYF.